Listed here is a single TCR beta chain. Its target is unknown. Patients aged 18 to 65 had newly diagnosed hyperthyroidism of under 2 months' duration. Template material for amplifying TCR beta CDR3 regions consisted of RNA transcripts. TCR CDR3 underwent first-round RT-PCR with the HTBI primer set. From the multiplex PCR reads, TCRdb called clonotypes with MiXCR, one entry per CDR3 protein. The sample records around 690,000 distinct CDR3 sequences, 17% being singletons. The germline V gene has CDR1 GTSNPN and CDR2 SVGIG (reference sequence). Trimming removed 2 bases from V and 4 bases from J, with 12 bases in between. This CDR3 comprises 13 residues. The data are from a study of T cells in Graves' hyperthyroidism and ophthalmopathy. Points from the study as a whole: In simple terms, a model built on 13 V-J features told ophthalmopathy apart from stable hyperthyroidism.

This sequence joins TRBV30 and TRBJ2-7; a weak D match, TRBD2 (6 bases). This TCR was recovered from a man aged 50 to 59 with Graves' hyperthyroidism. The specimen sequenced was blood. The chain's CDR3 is CAWSPTGVYEQYF. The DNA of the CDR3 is TGTGCCTGGAGTCCAACGGGGGTGTACGAGCAGTACTTC. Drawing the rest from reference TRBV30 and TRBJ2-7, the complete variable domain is SQTIHQWPATLVQPVGSPLSLECTVEGTSNPNLYWYRQAAGRGLQLLFYSVGIGQISSEVPQNLSASRPQDRQFILSSKKLLLSDSGFYLCAWSPTGVYEQYFGPGTRLTVT.